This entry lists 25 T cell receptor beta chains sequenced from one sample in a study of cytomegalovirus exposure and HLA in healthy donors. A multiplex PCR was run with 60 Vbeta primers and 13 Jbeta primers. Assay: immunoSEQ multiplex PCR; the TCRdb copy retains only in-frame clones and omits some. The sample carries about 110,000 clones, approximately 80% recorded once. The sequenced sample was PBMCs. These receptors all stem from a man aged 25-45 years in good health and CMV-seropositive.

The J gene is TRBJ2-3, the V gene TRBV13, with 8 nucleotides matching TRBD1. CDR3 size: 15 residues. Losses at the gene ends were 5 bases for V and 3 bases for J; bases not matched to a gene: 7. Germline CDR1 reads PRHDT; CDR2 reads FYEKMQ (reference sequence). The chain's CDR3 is CASSTRQGTTDTQYF. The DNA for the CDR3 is TGTGCCAGCAGCACTCGACAGGGGACAACAGATACGCAGTATTTT.

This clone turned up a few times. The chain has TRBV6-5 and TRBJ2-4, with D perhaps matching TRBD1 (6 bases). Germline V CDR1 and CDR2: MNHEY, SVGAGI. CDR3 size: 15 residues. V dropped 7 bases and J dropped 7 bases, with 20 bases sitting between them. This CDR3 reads CASISHNRVGNIQYF. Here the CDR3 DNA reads TGTGCCAGCATCTCTCATAACAGGGTAGGCAACATTCAGTACTTC.

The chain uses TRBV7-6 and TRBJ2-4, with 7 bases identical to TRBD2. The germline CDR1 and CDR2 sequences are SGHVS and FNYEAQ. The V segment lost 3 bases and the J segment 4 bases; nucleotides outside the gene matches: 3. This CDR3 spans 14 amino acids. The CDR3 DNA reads TGTGCCAGCAGCTTGGGGGGGTCAAAAAACATTCAGTACTTC. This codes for CASSLGGSKNIQYF.

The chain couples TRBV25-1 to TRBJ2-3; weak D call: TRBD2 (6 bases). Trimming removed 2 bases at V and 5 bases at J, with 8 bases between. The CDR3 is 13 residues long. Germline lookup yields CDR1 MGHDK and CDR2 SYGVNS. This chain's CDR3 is CASSEGGIDTQYF. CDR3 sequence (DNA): TGTGCCAGCAGTGAAGGGGGGATAGATACGCAGTATTTT.

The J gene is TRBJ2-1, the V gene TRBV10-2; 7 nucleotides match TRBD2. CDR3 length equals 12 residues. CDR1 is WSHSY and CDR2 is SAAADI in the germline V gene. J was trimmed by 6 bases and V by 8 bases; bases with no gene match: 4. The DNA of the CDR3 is TGCGCCAGCGGGACTATAATCAATGAGCAGTTCTTC. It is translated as CASGTIINEQFF.

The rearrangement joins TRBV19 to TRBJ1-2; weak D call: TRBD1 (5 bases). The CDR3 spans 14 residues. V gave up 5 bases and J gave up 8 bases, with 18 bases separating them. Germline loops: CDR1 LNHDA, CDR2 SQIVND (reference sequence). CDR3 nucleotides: TGTGCCAGTAGTCCTCAGGGTCCTGCTTTCGGCTACACCTTC. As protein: CASSPQGPAFGYTF.

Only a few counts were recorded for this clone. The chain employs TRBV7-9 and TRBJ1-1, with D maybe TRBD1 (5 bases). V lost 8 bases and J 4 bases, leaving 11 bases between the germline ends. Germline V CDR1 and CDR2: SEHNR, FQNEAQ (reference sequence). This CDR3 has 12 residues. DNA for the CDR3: TGTGCCAGCGGCAGGGAGGTCACTGAAGCTTTCTTT. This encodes CASGREVTEAFF.

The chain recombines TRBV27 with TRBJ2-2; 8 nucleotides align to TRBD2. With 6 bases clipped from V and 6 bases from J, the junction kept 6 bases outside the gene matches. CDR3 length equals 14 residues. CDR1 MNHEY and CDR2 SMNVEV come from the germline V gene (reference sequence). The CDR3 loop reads CASRVAGLAGELFF. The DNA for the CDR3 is TGTGCCAGCAGAGTAGCGGGGTTGGCCGGGGAGCTGTTTTTT.

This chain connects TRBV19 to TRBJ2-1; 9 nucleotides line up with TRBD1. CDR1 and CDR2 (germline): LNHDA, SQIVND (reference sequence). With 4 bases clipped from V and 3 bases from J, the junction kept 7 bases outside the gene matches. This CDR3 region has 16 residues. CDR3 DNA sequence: TGTGCCAGTAGTACCAACAGGGGGCGCGGCTACAATGAGCAGTTCTTC. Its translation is CASSTNRGRGYNEQFF.

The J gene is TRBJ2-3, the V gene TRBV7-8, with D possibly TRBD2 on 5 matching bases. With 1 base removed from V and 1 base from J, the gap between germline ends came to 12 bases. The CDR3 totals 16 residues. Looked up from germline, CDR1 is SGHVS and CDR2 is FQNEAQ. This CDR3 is CASSLVSGSRTDTQYF. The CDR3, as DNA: TGTGCCAGCAGCTTAGTTTCGGGGTCTCGCACAGATACGCAGTATTTT.

The CDR3 reads CASSLGGLAGGETQYF. CDR3 bases: TGTGCCAGCAGCTTAGGGGGACTAGCGGGGGGAGAGACCCAGTACTTC. The chain uses TRBV11-2 and TRBJ2-5, with 15 bases that match TRBD2. This CDR3 spans 16 amino acids. Germline-derived CDR1 and CDR2 are SGHAT and FQNNGV. V dropped 1 base and J dropped 4; count of bases not matched to a gene: 1.

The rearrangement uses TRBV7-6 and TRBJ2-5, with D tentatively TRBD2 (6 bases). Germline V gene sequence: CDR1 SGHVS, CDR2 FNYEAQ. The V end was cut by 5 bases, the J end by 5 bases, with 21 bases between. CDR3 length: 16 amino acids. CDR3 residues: CASSPGGLPTSETQYF. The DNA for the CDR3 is TGTGCCAGCAGCCCCGGGGGACTCCCAACTTCGGAGACCCAGTACTTC.

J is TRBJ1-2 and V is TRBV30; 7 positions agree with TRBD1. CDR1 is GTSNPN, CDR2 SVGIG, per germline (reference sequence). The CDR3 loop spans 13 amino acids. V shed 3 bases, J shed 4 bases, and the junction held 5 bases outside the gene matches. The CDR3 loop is CAWRRQGTYGYTF. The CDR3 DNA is TGTGCCTGGAGACGACAGGGAACCTATGGCTACACCTTC.

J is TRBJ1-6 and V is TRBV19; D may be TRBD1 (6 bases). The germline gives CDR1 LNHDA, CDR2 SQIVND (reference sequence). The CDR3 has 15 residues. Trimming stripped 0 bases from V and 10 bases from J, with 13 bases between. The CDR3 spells CASSIEPGHGSPLHF. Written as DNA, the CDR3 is TGTGCCAGTAGTATAGAGCCGGGACATGGGTCACCCCTCCACTTT.

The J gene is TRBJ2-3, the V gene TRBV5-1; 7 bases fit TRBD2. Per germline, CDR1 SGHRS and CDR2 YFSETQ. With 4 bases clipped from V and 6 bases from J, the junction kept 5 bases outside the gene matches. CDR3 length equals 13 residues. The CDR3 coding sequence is TGCGCCAGCAGCAGGCGGGGGACCGATACGCAGTATTTT. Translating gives CASSRRGTDTQYF.

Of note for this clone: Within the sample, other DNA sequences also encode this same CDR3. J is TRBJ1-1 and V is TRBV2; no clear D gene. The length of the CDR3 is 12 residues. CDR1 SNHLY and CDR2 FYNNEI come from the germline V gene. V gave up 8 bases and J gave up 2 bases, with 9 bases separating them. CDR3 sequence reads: CASRRGNTEAFF. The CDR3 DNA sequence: TGTGCCAGCCGGCGGGGAAACACTGAAGCTTTCTTT.

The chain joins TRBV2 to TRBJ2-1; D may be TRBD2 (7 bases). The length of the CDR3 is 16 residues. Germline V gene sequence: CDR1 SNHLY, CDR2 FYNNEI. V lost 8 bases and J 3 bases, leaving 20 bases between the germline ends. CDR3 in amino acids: CASEDGRGDYYNEQFF. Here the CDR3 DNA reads TGTGCCAGCGAGGATGGGAGGGGGGATTACTACAATGAGCAGTTCTTC.

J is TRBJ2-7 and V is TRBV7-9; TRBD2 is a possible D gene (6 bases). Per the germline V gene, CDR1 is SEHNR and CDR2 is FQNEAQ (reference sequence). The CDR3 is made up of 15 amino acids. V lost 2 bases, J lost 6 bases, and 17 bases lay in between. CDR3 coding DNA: TGTGCCAGCAGCTTAAACCCTGGGGGGATCGGCGAGCAGTACTTC. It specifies CASSLNPGGIGEQYF.

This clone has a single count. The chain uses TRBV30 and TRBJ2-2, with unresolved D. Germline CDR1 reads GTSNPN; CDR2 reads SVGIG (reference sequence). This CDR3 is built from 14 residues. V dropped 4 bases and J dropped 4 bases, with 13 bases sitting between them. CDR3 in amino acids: CAWKRAYRTGELFF. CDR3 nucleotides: TGTGCCTGGAAACGAGCTTACCGCACCGGGGAGCTGTTTTTT.

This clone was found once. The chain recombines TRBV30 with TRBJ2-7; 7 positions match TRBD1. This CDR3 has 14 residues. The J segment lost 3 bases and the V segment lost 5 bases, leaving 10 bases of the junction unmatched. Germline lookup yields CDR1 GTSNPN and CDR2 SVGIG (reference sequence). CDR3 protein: CAWSQGAGGYEQYF. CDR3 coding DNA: TGTGCCTGGTCTCAAGGGGCAGGGGGCTACGAGCAGTACTTC.

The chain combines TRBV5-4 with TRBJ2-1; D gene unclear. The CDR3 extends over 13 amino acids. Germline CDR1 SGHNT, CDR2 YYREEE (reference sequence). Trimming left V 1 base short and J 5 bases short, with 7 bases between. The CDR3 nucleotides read TGTGCCAGCAGCTTGAACCGAGACAATGAGCAGTTCTTC. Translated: CASSLNRDNEQFF. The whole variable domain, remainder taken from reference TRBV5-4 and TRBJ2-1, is ETGVTQSPTHLIKTRGQQVTLRCSSQSGHNTVSWYQQALGQGPQFIFQYYREEENGRGNFPPRFSGLQFPNYSSELNVNALELDDSALYLCASSLNRDNEQFFGPGTRLTVL.

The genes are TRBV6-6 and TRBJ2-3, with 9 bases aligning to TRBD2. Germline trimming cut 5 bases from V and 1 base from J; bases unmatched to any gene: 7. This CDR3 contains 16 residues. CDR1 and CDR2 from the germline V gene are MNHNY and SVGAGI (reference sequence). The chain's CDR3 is CASSPLAGGRTDTQYF. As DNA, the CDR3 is TGTGCCAGCAGTCCCTTGGCGGGGGGGCGCACAGATACGCAGTATTTT.

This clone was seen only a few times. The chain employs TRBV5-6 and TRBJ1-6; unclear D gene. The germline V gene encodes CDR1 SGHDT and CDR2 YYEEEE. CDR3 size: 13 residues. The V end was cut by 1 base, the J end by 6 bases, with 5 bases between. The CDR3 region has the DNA TGTGCCAGCAGCTTGTCTTCTAATTCACCCCTCCACTTT. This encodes CASSLSSNSPLHF.

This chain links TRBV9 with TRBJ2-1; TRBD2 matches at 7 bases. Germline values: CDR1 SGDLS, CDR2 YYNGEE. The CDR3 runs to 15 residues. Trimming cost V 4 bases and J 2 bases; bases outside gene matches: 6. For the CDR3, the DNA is TGTGCCAGCAGCCCCGTCGGGGGGACCTACAATGAGCAGTTCTTC. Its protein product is CASSPVGGTYNEQFF.

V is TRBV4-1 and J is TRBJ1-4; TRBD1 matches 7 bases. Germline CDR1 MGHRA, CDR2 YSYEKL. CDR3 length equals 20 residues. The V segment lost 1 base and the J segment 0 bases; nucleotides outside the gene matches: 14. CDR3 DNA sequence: TGCGCCAGCAGCCAAGCGCTCCGAGGGACAGAGACATCAACTAATGAAAAACTGTTTTTT. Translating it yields CASSQALRGTETSTNEKLFF.